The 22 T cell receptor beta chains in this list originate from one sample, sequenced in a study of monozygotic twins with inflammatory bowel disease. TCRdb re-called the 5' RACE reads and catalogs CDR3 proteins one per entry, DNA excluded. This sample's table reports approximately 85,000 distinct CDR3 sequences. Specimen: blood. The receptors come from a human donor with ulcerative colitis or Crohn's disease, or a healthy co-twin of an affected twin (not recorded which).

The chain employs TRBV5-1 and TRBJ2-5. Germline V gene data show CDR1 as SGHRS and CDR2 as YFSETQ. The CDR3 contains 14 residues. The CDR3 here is CASSLAASQETQYF.

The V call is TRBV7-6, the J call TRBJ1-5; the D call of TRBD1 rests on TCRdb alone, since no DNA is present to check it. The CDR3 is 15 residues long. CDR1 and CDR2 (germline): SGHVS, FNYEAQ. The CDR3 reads CASSLARGPGQPQHF. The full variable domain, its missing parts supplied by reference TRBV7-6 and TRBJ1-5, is GAGVSQSPRYKVTKRGQDVALRCDPISGHVSLYWYRQALGQGPEFLTYFNYEAQQDKSGLPNDRFSAERPEGSISTLTIQRTEQRDSAMYRCASSLARGPGQPQHFGDGTRLSIL.

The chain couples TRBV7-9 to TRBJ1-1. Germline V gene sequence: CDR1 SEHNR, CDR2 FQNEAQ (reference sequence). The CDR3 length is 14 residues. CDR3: CASSFSGLNTEAFF.

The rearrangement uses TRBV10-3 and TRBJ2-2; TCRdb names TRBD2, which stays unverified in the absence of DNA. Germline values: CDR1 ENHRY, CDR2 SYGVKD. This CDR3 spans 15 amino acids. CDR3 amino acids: CAISDRGPPTGELFF.

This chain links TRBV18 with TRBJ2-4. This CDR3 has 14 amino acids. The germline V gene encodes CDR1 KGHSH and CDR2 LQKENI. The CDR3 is CASSPPVDLYVQYF.

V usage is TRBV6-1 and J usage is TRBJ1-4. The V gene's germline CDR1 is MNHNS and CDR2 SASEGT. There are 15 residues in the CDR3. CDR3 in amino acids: CASSEAQAENEKLFF.

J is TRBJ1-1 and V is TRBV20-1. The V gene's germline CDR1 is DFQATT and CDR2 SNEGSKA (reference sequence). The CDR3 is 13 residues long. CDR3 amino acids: CSARDGQNTEAFF.

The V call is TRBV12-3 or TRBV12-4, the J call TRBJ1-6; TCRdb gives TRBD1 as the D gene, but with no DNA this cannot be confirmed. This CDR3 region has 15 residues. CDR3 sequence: CASSLSPGRGSPLHF.

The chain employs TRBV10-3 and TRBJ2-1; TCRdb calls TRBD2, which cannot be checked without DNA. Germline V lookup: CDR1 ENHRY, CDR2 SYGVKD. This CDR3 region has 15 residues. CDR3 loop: CAISTLSGGPNEQFF.

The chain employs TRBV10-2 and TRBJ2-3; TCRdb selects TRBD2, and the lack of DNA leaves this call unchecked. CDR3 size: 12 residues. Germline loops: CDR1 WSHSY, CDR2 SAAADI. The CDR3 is CASSLLYDTQYF.

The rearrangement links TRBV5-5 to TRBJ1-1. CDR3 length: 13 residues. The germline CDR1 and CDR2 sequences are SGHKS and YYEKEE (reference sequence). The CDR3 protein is CASSLGSNTEAFF.

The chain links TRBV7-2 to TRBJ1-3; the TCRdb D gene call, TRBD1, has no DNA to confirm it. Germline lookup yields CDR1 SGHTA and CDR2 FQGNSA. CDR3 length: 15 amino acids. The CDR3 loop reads CASSSDTGSGNTIYF.

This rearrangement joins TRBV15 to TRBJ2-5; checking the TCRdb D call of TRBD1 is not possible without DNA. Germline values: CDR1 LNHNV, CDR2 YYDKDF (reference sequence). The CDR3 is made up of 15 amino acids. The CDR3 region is CATSRDLTGSETQYF.

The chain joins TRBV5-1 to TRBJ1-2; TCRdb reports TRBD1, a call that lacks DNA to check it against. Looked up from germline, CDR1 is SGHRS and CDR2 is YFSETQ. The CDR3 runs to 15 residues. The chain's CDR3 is CASSLFAGQIYGYTF.

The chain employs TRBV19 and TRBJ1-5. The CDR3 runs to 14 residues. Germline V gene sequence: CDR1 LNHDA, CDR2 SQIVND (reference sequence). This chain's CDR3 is CASSIEEQDQPQHF.

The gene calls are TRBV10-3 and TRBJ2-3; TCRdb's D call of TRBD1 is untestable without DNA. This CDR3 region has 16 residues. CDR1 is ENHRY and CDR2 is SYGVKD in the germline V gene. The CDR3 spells CASLTQGLNLTDTQYF.

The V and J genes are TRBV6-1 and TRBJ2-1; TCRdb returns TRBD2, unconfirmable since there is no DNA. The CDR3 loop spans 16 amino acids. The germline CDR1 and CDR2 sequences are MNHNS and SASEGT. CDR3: CASSGTSASSYNEQFF.

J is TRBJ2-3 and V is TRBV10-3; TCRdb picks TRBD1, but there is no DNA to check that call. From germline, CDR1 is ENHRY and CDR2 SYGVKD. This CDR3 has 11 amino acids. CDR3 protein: CATTGGDTQYF.

CDR3 amino acids: CASSLDSQTEAFF. The V call is TRBV5-1, the J call TRBJ1-1. Germline loops: CDR1 SGHRS, CDR2 YFSETQ. CDR3 length: 13 residues.

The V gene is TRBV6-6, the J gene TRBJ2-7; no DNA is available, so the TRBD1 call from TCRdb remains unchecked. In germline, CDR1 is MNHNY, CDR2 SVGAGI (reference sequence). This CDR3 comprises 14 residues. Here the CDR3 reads CASSFMGGTYEQYF.

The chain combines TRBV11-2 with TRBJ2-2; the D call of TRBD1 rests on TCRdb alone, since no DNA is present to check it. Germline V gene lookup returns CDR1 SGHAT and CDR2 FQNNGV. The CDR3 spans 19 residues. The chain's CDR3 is CASSHFGRLRTGMAGELFF.

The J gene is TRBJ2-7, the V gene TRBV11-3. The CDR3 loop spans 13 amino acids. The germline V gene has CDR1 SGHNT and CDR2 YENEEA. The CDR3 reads CASSLTTAYEQYF.